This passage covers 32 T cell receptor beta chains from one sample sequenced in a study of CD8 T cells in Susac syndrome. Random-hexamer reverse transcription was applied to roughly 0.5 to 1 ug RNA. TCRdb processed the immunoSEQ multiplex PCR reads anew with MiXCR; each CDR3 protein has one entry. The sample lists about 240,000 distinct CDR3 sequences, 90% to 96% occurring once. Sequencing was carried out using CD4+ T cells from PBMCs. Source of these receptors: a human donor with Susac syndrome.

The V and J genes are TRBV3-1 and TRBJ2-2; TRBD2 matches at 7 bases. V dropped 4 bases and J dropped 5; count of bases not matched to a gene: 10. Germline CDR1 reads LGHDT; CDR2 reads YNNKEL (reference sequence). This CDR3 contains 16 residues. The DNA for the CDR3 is TGTGCCAGCAGCCCAGTTGGGCGGGAGCCTACCGGGGAGCTGTTTTTT. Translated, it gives CASSPVGREPTGELFF.

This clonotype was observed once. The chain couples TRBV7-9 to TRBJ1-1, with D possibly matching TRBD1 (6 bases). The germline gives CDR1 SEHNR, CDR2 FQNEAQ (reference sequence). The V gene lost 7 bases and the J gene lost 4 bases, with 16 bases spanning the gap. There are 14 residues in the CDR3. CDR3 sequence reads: CASTTGWVSTEAFF. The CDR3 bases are TGTGCCAGCACCACAGGGTGGGTCAGCACTGAAGCTTTCTTT.

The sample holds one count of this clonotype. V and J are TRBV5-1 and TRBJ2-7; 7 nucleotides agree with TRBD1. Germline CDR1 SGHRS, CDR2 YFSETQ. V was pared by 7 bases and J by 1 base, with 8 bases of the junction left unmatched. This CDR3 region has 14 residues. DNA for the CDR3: TGCGCCAGCGCCCGGTGGGACAGATCCTACGAGCAGTACTTC. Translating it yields CASARWDRSYEQYF.

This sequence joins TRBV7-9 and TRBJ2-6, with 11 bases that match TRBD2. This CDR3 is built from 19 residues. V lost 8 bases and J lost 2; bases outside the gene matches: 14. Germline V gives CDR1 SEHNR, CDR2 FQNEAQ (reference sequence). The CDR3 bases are TGTGCCAGCGGATTAGCGTTAGCGGGAGGGCCGCCTGGGGCCAACGTCCTGACTTTC. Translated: CASGLALAGGPPGANVLTF.

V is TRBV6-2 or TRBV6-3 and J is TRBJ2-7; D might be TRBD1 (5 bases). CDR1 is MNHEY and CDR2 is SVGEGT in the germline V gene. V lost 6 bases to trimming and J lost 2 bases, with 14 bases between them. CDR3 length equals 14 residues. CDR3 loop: CASSPTERTYEQYF. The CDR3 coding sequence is TGTGCCAGCAGCCCGACAGAAAGAACCTACGAGCAGTACTTC.

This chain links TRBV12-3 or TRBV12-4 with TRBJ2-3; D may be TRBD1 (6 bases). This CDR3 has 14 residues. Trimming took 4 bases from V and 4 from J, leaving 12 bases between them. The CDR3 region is CASSYRQVSDTQYF. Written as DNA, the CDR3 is TGTGCCAGCAGTTATCGACAGGTCTCAGATACGCAGTATTTT.

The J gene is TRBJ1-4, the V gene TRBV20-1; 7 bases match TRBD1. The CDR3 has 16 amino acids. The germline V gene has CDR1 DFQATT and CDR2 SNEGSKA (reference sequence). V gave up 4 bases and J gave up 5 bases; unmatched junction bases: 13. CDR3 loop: CSAKPSIGGGNEKLFF. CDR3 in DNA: TGCAGTGCTAAGCCCTCTATAGGGGGCGGCAATGAAAAACTGTTTTTT.

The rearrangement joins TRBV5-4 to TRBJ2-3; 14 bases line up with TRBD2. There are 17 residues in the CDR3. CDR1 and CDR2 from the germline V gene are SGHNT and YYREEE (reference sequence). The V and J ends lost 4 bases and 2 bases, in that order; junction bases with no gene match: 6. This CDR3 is CASSSRLAGGYTDTQYF. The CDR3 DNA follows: TGTGCCAGCAGCAGCAGACTAGCGGGAGGGTACACAGATACGCAGTATTTT.

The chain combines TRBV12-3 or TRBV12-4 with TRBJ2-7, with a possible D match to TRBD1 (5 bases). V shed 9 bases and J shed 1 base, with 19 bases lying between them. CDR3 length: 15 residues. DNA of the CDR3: TGTGCCAGTTCACAGAAACAGGCGGTGTCCTACGAGCAGTACTTC. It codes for CASSQKQAVSYEQYF.

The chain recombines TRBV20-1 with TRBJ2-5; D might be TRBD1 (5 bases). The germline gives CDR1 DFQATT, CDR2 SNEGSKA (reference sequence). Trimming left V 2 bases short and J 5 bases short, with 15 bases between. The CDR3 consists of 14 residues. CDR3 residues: CSARTQGVLETQYF. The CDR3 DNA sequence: TGCAGTGCTAGAACCCAGGGCGTGTTGGAGACCCAGTACTTC.

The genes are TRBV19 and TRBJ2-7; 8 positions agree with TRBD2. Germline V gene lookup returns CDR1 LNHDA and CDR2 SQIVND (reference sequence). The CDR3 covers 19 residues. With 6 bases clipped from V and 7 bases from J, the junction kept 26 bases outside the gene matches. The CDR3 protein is CASSESSVAGGWNVEEQYF. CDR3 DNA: TGTGCCAGTAGCGAATCGTCCGTGGCGGGAGGCTGGAACGTGGAGGAGCAGTACTTC. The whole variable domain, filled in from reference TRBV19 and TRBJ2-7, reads DGGITQSPKYLFRKEGQNVTLSCEQNLNHDAMYWYRQDPGQGLRLIYYSQIVNDFQKGDIAEGYSVSREKKESFPLTVTSAQKNPTAFYLCASSESSVAGGWNVEEQYFGPGTRLTVT.

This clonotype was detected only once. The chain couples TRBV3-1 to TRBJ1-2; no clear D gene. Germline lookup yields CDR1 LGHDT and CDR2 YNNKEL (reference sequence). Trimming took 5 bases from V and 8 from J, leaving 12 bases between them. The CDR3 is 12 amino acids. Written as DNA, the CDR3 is TGTGCCAGCAGCTCCCGCCCGGCAGGCTACACCTTC. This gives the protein CASSSRPAGYTF.

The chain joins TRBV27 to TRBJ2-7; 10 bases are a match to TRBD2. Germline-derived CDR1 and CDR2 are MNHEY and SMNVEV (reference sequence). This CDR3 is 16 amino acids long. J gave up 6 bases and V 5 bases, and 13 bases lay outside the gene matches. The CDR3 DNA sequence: TGTGCCAGCAGTGCGGCGCGACTAGCGGGTAGTGGCGAGCAGTACTTC. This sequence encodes CASSAARLAGSGEQYF.

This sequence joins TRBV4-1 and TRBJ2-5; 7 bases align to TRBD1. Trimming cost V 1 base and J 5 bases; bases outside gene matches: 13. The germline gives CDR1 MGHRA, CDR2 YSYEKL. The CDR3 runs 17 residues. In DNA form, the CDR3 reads TGCGCCAGCAGCCAAGCCTCGGGACAGAGGTCGATCGAGACCCAGTACTTC. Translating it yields CASSQASGQRSIETQYF.

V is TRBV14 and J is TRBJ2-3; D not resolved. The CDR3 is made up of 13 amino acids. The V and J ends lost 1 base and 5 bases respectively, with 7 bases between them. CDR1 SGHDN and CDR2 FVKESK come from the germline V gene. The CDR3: CASSQVYVDTQYF. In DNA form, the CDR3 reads TGTGCCAGCAGCCAAGTGTACGTAGATACGCAGTATTTT.

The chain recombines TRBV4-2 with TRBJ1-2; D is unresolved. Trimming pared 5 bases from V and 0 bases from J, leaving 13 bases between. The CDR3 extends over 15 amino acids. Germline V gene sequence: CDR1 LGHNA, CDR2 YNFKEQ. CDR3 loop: CASSEIWVANYGYTF. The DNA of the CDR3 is TGTGCCAGCAGCGAAATTTGGGTAGCTAACTATGGCTACACCTTC.

The CDR3 here is CASRAGGGGHYEQYF. CDR3 sequence (DNA): TGTGCCAGCAGGGCCGGGGGGGGAGGGCACTACGAGCAGTACTTC. The chain combines TRBV5-4 with TRBJ2-7, with TRBD2 matching 8 bases. Germline values: CDR1 SGHNT, CDR2 YYREEE (reference sequence). The CDR3 consists of 15 residues. Unmatched junction bases numbered 10, after V lost 5 bases and J lost 3 bases.

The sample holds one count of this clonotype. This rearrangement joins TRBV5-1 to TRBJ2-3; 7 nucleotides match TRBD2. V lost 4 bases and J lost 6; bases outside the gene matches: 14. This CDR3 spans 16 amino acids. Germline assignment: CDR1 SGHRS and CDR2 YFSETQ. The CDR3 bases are TGCGCCAGCAGCGTGGAGGGGTCCGTCGGGGGGGATACGCAGTATTTT. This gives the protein CASSVEGSVGGDTQYF.

The CDR3 sequence is CASGTGSQNEQFF. The DNA for the CDR3 is TGCGCCAGTGGGACAGGGAGCCAGAATGAGCAGTTCTTC. The V call is TRBV5-1, the J call TRBJ2-1; 9 bases map to TRBD1. Germline assignment: CDR1 SGHRS and CDR2 YFSETQ. The CDR3 sequence is 13 residues long. V was clipped by 8 bases and J by 7 bases; unmatched bases: 7.

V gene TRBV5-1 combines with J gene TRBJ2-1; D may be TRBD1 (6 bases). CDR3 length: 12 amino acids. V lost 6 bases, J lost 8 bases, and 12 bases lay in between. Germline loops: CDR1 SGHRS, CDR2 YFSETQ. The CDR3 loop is CASTSGGHEQFF. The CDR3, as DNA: TGCGCCAGCACAAGTGGGGGCCATGAGCAGTTCTTC.

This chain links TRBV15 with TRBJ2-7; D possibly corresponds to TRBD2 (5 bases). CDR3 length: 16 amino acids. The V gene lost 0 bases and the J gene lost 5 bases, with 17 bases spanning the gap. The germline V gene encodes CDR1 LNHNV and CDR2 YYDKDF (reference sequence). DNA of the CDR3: TGTGCCACCAGCAGAGATCGCTTCGGGGAAAATCACGAGCAGTACTTC. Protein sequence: CATSRDRFGENHEQYF.

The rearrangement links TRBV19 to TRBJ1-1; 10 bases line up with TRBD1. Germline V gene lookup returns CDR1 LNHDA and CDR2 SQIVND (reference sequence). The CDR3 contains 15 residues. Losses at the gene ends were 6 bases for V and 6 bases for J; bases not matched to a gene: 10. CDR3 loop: CASRPRQGAVAEAFF. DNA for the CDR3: TGTGCCAGTAGGCCCCGACAGGGGGCGGTCGCTGAAGCTTTCTTT.

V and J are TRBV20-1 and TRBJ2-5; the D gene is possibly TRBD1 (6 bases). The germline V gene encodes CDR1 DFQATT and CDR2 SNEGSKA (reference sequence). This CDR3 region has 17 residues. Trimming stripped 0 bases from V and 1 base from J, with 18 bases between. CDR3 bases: TGCAGTGCTAGAGATGTCGGGACACTTAAGGGCCAAGAGACCCAGTACTTC. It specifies CSARDVGTLKGQETQYF.

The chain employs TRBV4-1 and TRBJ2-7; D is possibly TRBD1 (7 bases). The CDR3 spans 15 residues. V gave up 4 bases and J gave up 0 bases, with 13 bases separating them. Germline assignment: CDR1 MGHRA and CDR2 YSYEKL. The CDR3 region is CASSPAGQSSYEQYF. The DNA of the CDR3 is TGCGCCAGCAGCCCCGCGGGACAGTCCTCCTACGAGCAGTACTTC.

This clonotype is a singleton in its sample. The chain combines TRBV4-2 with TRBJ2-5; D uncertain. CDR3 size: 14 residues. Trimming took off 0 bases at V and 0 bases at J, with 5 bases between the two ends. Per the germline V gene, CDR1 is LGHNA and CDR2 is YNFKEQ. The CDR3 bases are TGTGCCAGCAGCCAAGAAGACTACCAAGAGACCCAGTACTTC. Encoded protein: CASSQEDYQETQYF.

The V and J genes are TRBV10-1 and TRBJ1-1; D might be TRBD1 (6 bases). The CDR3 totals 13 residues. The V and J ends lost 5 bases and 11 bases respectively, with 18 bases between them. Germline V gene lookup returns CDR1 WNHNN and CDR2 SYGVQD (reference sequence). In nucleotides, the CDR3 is TGCGCCAGCAGTCTACAGGGACGGCGGGAGGCTTTCTTT. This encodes CASSLQGRREAFF.

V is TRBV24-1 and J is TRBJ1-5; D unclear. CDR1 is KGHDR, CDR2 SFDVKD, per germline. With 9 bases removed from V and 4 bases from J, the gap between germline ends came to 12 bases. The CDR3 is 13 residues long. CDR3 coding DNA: TGTGCCACCCGCCAGTACGCGAATCAGCCCCAGCATTTT. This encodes CATRQYANQPQHF.

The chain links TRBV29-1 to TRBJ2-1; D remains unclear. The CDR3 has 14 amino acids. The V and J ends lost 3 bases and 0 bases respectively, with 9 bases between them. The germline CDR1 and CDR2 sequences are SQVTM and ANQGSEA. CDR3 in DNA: TGCAGCGTTGAGACAAAGAGCTCCTACAATGAGCAGTTCTTC. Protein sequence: CSVETKSSYNEQFF.

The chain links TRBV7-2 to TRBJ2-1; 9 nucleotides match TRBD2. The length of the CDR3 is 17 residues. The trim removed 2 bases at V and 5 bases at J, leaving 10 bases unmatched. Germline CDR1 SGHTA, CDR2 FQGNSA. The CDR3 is CASSLRDGGRVNNEQFF. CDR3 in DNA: TGTGCCAGCAGCTTAAGGGATGGCGGGAGGGTTAACAATGAGCAGTTCTTC.

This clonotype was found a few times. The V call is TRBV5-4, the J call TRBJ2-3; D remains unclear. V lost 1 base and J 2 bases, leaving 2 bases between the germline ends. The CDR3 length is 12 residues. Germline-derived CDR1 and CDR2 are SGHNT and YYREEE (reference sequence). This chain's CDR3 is CASSLNTDTQYF. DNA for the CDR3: TGTGCCAGCAGCTTGAACACAGATACGCAGTATTTT.

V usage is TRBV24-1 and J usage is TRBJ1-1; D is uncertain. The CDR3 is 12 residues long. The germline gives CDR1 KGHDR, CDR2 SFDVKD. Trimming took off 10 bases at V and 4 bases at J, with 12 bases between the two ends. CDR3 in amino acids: CATRASGTEAFF. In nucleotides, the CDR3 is TGTGCCACACGGGCGTCGGGCACTGAAGCTTTCTTT.

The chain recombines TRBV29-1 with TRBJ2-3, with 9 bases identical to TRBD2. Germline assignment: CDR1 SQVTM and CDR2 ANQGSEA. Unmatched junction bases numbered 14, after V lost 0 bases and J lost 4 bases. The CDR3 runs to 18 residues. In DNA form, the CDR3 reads TGCAGCGTTGAAGATCGGGCAGACCCGGGACTAGCAGCAGATACGCAGTATTTT. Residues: CSVEDRADPGLAADTQYF.